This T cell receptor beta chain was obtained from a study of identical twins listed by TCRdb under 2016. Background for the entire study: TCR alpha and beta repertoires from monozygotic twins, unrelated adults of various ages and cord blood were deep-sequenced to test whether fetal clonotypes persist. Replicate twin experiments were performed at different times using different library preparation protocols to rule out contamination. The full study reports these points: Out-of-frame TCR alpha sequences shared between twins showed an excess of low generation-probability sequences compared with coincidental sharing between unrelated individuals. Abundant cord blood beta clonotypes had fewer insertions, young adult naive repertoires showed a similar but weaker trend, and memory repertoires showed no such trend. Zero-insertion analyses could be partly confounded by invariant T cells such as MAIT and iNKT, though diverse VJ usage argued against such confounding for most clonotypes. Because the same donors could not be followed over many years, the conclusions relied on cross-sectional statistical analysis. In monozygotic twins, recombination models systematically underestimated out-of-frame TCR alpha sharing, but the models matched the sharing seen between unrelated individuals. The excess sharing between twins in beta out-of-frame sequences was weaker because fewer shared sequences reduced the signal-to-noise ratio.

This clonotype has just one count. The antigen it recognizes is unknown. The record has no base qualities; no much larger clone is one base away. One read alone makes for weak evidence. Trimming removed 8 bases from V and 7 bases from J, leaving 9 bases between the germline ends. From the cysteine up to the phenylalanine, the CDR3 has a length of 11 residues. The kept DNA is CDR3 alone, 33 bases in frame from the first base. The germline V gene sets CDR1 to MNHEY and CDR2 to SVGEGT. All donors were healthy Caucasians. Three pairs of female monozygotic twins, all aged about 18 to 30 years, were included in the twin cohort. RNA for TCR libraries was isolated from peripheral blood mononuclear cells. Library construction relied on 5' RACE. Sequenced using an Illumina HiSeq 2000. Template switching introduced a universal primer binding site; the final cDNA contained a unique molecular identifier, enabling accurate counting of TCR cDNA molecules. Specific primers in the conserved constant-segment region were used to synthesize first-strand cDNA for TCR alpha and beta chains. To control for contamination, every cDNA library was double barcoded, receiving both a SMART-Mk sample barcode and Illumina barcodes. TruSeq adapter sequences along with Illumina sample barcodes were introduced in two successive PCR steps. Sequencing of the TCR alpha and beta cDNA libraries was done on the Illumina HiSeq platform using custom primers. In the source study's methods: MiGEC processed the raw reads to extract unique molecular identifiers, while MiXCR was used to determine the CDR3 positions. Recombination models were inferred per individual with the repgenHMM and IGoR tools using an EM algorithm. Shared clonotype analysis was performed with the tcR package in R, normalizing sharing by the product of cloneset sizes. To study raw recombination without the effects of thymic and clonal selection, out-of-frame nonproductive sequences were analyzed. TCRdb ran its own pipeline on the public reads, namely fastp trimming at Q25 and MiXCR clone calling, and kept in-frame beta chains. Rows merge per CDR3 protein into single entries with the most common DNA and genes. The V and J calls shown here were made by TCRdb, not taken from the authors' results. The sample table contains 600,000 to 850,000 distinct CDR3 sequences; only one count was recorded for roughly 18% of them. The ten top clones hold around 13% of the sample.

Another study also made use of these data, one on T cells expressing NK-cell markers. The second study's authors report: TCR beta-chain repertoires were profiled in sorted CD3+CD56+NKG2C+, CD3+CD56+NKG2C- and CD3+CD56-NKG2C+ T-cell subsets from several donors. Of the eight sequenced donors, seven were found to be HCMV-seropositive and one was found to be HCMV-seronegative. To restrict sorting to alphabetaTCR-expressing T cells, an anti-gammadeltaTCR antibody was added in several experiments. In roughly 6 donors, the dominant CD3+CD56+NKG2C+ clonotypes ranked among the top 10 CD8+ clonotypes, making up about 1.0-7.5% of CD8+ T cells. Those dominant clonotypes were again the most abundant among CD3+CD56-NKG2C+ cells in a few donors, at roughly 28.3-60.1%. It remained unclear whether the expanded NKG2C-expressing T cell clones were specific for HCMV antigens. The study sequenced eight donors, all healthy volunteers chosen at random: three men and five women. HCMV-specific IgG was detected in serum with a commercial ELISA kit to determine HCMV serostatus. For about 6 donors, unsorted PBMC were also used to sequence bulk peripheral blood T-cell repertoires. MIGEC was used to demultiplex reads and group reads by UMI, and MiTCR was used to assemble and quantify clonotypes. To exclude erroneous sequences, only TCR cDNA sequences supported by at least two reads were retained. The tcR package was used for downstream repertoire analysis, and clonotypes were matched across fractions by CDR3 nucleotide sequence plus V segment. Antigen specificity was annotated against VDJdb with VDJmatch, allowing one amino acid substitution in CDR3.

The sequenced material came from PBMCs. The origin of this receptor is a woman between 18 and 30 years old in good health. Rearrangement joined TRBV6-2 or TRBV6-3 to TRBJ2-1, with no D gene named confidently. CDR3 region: CASLGWNEQFF. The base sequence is TGTGCCAGCCTAGGGTGGAATGAGCAGTTCTTC.